This TCR beta chain was documented in a study of blood T cell repertoires in COVID-19. Across the study: From the United States, Italy and Spain came samples of acute and convalescent COVID-19.

The germline gives CDR1 GTSNPN, CDR2 SVGIG (reference sequence). This CDR3 is built from 11 residues. After removal of 0 bases from V and 8 bases from J, the junction contained 0 bases not matched to a gene. Produced via immunoSEQ multiplex PCR; TCRdb's table is partial and in-frame only. Of 95,000 to 150,000 clones listed, 65% to 90% are singletons. The sequence was obtained from a man older than 75 with acute or convalescent COVID-19. The J gene is TRBJ1-2, the V gene TRBV30, with 7 bases identical to TRBD1. The sequenced sample was peripheral blood. The CDR3 DNA sequence: TGTGCCTGGAGTGTAGGGGGCGGCTACACCTTC. Its protein is CAWSVGGGYTF.